Sequencing of this T cell receptor (beta chain) was carried out in a study of cytomegalovirus exposure and HLA in healthy donors. Looking at the study overall: An earlier analysis found under 130 million unique TCR beta sequences from about 190 million T cells. Study-wide points: It is likely that the observed cluster of highly shared sequence variants was a sequencing artifact.

Healthy individuals who donated bone marrow served as the donors. This clone was recorded once. Its antigen remains unidentified. Within the sample, other DNA sequences also encode this same CDR3. The length of the CDR3 is 13 residues. Trimming left V 0 bases short and J 2 bases short, with 5 bases between. Per the germline V gene, CDR1 is GTSNPN and CDR2 is SVGIG (reference sequence). The study ran its PCR with 60 Vbeta and 13 Jbeta primers. Sequenced by immunoSEQ multiplex PCR; TCRdb stores in-frame clones only, minus some. The table has some 170,000 clones, roughly four fifths seen once; the top ten hold around 4.3%.

The TCR originated in a man aged 50 to 59 in good health and CMV-seropositive. The chain combines TRBV30 with TRBJ1-5; possibly TRBD1 for D (5 bases). Sequencing used PBMCs. CDR3 DNA: TGTGCCTGGAGTGTAGGGGGCAATCAGCCCCAGCATTTT. This encodes CAWSVGGNQPQHF.